The clone carrying this TCR beta chain was counted a few times. Its antigen is unidentified. This sample was taken from a study of cytomegalovirus exposure and HLA in healthy donors. Study observations and caveats: 150 or so TCR beta chains were listed as cytomegalovirus-associated. A later analysis reported that several of the most significant clusters appeared to be linked to common viral pathogens, among them Epstein-Barr virus.

PCR was performed using 60 Vbeta and 13 Jbeta primers. Original processing methods: There were about 80 million unique TCR beta chains by a later count, and about 12 million of them were shared. Clones were sequenced by immunoSEQ multiplex PCR, and TCRdb holds only the in-frame ones, with some missing. V and J calls and clone size come straight from that table; D and trimming were deduced from the DNA. The sample has some 40,000 clones, about 53% seen once. Each donor's status was that of a healthy bone marrow donor. CDR1 is SNHLY, CDR2 FYNNEI, per germline. The CDR3 covers 14 residues. V was trimmed by 6 bases and J by 5 bases, leaving 16 bases between them.

The rearrangement uses TRBV2 and TRBJ1-1; possible D gene TRBD1, 5 bases. The sample comprised PBMCs. This TCR was recovered from a middle-aged woman in good health and CMV-seropositive. CDR3 DNA sequence: TGTGCCAGCAGAGCTCAGGGTCGTAAAACTGAAGCTTTCTTT. Translating it yields CASRAQGRKTEAFF. Looking up the rest from reference TRBV2 and TRBJ1-1 gives the full variable domain: EPEVTQTPSHQVTQMGQEVILRCVPISNHLYFYWYRQILGQKVEFLVSFYNNEISEKSEIFDDQFSVERPDGSNFTLKIRSTKLEDSAMYFCASRAQGRKTEAFFGQGTRLTVV.